The 7 T cell receptor beta chains presented below share a single source sample, sequenced in a study of OX40 agonist ivuxolimab in advanced cancers. Only in-frame clones appear in the TCRdb table, and some are missing; sequencing was by immunoSEQ multiplex PCR. The repertoire has 65,000 to 85,000 clones, around 83% of them found once; the top ten carry roughly 2%. The material was CD4+ or CD8+ T cells sorted from blood, obtained in a trial of the OX40 agonist ivuxolimab. These receptors were taken from an adult with an advanced solid tumor such as melanoma, head and neck, liver or kidney cancer.

This clone was detected a few times. The chain uses TRBV29-1 and TRBJ2-5, with D perhaps given as TRBD1 or TRBD2 (7 bases each). Germline V lookup: CDR1 SQVTM, CDR2 ANQGSEA. Trimming cost V 7 bases and J 1 base, with 13 bases left between them. CDR3 size: 13 residues. The CDR3 loop reads CSGQGGSQETQYF. In DNA, the CDR3 is TGCAGCGGACAGGGAGGGTCCCAAGAGACCCAGTACTTC.

The V and J genes are TRBV7-9 and TRBJ2-7, with 11 bases lining up with TRBD2. The CDR3 extends over 14 amino acids. Trimming cost V 4 bases and J 3 bases; bases outside gene matches: 2. Germline V gene data show CDR1 as SEHNR and CDR2 as FQNEAQ (reference sequence). The chain's CDR3 is CASSSGTSGYEQYF. The CDR3 region has the DNA TGTGCCAGCAGCTCCGGGACTAGCGGCTACGAGCAGTACTTC.

Sample share makes this clone medium-sized. The V call is TRBV28, the J call TRBJ2-1; D gene uncertain. Trimming stripped 6 bases from V and 4 bases from J, with 7 bases between. The CDR3 is 12 residues long. Germline CDR1 MDHEN, CDR2 SYDVKM. CDR3 amino acids: CASRPRYNEQFF. In DNA form, the CDR3 reads TGTGCCAGCAGGCCACGTTACAATGAGCAGTTCTTC. Based on the CDR3 plus reference TRBV28 and TRBJ2-1, the full variable domain is DVKVTQSSRYLVKRTGEKVFLECVQDMDHENMFWYRQDPGLGLRLIYFSYDVKMKEKGDIPEGYSVSREKKERFSLILESASTNQTSMYLCASRPRYNEQFFGPGTRLTVL.

The chain links TRBV5-1 to TRBJ2-3, with D possibly being TRBD1 (6 bases). The germline V gene encodes CDR1 SGHRS and CDR2 YFSETQ. Between the trimmed V and J ends, which lost 3 bases and 0 bases, there was a span of 11 bases. The CDR3 totals 15 residues. The CDR3 region is CASSYGQTSTDTQYF. CDR3 DNA: TGCGCCAGCAGCTACGGACAGACGAGCACAGATACGCAGTATTTT.

This rearrangement joins TRBV6-1 to TRBJ1-5; D is undetermined. Trimming removed 3 bases from V and 3 bases from J, with 12 bases in between. The CDR3 totals 15 residues. Germline CDR1 reads MNHNS; CDR2 reads SASEGT. The CDR3 is CASSENHGDNQPQHF. CDR3 nucleotides: TGTGCCAGCAGTGAGAATCACGGGGACAATCAGCCCCAGCATTTT.

The chain recombines TRBV6-6 with TRBJ1-5; tentatively, D is TRBD1 (5 bases). This CDR3 is built from 15 residues. V was cut by 5 bases and J by 1 base, with 12 bases left in between. CDR1 is MNHNY, CDR2 SVGAGI, per germline (reference sequence). The CDR3 protein is CASSNEWDSNQPQHF. The CDR3 nucleotides read TGTGCCAGCAGTAACGAATGGGACAGCAATCAGCCCCAGCATTTT.

The chain couples TRBV4-3 to TRBJ2-7; TRBD1 matches at 8 bases. The J segment lost 2 bases and the V segment lost 3 bases, leaving 0 bases of the junction unmatched. Germline V gives CDR1 LGHNA, CDR2 YSLEER. The CDR3 is 13 amino acids. The CDR3 DNA sequence: TGCGCCAGCAGCCAGGACAGGGCCTACGAGCAGTACTTC. It specifies CASSQDRAYEQYF.